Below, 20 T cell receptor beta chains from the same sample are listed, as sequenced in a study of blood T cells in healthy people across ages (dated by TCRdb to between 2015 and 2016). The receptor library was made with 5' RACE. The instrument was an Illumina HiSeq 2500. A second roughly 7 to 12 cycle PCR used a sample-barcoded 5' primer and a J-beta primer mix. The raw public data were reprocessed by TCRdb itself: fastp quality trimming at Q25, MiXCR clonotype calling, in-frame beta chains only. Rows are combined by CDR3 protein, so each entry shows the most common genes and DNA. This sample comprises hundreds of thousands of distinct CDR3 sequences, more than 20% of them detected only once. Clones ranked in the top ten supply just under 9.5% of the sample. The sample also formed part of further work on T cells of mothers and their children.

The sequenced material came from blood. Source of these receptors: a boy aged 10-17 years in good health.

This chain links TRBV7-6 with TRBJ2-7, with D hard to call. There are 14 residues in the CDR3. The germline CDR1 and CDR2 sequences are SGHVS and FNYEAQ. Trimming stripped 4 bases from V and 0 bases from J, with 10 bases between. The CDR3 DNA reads TGTGCCAGCAGCTCAACGGGCCACTCCTACGAGCAGTACTTC. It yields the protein CASSSTGHSYEQYF.

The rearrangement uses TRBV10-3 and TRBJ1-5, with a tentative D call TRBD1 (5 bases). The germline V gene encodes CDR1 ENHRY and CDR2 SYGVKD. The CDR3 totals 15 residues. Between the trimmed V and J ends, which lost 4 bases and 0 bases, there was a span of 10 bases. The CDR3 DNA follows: TGTGCCATCAGTGCAGGGTCGGCTAGCAATCAGCCCCAGCATTTT. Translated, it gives CAISAGSASNQPQHF.

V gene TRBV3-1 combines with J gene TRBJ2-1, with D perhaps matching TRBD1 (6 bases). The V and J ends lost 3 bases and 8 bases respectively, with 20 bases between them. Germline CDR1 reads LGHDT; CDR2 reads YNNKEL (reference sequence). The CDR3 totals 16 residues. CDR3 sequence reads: CASSQGADTGFHEQFF. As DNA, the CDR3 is TGTGCCAGCAGCCAGGGGGCCGACACAGGGTTCCATGAGCAGTTCTTC.

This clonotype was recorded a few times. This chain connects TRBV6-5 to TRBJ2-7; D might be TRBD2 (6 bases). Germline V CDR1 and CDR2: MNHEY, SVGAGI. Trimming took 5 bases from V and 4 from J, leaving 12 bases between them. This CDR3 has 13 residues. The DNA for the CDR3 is TGTGCCAGCAGTCGAGCGGGCCCTTACGAGCAGTACTTC. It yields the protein CASSRAGPYEQYF.

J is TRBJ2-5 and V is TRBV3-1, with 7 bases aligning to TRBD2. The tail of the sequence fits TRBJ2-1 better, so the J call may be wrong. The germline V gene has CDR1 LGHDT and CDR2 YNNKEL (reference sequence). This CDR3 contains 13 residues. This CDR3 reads CASSLGLSFEQFF. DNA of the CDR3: TGTGCCAGCAGCCTGGGACTATCCTTCGAGCAGTTCTTC.

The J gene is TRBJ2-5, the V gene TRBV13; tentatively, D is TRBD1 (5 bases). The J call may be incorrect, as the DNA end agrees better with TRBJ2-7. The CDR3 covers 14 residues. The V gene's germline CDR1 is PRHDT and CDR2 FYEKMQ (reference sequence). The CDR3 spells CASSPQGPPYEQYF. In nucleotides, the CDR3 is TGTGCCAGCAGCCCTCAGGGTCCCCCCTACGAGCAGTACTTC.

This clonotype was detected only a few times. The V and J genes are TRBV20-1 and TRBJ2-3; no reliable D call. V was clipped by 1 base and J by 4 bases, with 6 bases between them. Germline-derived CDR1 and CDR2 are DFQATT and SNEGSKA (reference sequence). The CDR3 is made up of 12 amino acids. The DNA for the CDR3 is TGCAGTGCTAGAGTCCCCTCAGATACGCAGTATTTT. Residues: CSARVPSDTQYF.

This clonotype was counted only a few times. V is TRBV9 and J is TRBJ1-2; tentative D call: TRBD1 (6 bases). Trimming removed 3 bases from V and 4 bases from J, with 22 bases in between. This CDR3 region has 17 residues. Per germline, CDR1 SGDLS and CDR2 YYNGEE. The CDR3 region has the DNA TGTGCCAGCAGCGAGGGTGGACAGCCCCAGGCGCCCTATGGCTACACCTTC. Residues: CASSEGGQPQAPYGYTF.

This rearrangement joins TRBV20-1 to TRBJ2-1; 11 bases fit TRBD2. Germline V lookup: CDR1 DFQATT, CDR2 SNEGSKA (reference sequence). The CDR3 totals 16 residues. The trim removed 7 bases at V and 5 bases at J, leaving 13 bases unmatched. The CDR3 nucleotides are TGCAGTGTCAAGAGGGCTAGCGGGAGGACAAACAATGAGCAGTTCTTC. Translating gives CSVKRASGRTNNEQFF.

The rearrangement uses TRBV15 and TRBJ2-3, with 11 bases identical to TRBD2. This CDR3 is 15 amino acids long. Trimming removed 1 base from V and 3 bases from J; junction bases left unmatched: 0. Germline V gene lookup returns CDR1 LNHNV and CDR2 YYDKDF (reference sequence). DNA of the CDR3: TGTGCCACCAGCAGAGGGACTAGCGGGACAGATACGCAGTATTTT. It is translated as CATSRGTSGTDTQYF.

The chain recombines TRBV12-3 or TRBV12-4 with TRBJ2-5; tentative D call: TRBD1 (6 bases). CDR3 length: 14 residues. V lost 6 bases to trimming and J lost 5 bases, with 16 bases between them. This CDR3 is CASSSNRARETQYF. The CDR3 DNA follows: TGTGCCAGCAGCTCAAACAGGGCCCGTGAGACCCAGTACTTC.

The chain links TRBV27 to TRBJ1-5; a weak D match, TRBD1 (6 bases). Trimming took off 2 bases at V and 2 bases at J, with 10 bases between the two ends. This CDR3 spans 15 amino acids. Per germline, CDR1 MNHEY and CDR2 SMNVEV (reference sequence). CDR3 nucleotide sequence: TGTGCCAGCAGTTTAGACAGGAATGGCAATCAGCCCCAGCATTTT. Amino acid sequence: CASSLDRNGNQPQHF.

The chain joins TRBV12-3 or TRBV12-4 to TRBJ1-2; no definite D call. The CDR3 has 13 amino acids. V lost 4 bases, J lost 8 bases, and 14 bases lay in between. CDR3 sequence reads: CASSSNYVGGYTF. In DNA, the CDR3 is TGTGCCAGCAGTTCTAATTACGTCGGAGGCTACACCTTC.

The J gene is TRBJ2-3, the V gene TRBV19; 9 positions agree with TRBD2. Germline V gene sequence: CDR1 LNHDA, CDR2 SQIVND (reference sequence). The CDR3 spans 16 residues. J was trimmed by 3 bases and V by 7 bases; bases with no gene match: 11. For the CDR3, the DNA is TGTGCCAGTAACGTAGGGCCTAGCGGGACGACAGATACGCAGTATTTT. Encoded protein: CASNVGPSGTTDTQYF.

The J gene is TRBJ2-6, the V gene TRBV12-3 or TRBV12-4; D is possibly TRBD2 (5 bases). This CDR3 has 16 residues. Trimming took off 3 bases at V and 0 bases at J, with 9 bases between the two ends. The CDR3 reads CASSFGGLSGANVLTF. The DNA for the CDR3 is TGTGCCAGCAGTTTCGGCGGGCTCTCTGGGGCCAACGTCCTGACTTTC.

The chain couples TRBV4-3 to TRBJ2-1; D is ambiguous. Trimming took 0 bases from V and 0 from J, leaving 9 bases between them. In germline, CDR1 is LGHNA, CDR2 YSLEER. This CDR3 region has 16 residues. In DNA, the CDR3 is TGCGCCAGCAGCCAAGATTTACGGAGCTCCTACAATGAGCAGTTCTTC. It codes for CASSQDLRSSYNEQFF.

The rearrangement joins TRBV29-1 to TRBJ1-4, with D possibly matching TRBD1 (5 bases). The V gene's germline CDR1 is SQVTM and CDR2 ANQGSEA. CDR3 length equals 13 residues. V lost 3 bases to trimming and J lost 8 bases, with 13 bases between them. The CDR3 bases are TGCAGCGTTGATGGGGGGGACCCCGAAAAACTGTTTTTT. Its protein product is CSVDGGDPEKLFF.

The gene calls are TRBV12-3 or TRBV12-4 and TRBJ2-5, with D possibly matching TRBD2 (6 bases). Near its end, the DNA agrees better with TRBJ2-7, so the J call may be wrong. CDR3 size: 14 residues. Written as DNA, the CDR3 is TGTGCCAGCAGTTATCGGGGGTCTGCCTACGAGCAGTACTTC. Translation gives CASSYRGSAYEQYF.

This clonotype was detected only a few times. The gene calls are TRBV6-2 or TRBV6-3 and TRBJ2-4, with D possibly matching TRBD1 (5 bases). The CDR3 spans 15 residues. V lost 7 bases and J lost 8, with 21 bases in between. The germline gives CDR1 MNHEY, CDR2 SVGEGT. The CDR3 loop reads CASIANDLGVDIQYF. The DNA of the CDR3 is TGTGCCAGCATCGCAAACGATCTAGGGGTAGACATTCAGTACTTC.

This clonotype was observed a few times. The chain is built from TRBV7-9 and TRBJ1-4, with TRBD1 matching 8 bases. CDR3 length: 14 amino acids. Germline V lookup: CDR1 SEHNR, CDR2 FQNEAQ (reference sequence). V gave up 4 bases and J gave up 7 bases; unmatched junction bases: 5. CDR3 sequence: CASSSDREGEKLFF. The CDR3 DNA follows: TGTGCCAGCAGCTCGGACAGGGAGGGTGAAAAACTGTTTTTT. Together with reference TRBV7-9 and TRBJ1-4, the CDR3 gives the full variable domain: DTGVSQNPRHKITKRGQNVTFRCDPISEHNRLYWYRQTLGQGPEFLTYFQNEAQLEKSRLLSDRFSAERPKGSFSTLEIQRTEQGDSAMYLCASSSDREGEKLFFGSGTQLSVL.